This is a list of T cell receptor beta chains from one sample in a study of glioma-infiltrating T cells after dendritic cell vaccination. Sequenced by immunoSEQ multiplex PCR; TCRdb stores in-frame clones only, minus some. The data show 50,000 to 60,000 clones, about four fifths seen once. The specimen was blood, collected after dendritic cell vaccination. The receptors shown here come from a human donor with glioblastoma. The CDR3 runs from the conserved cysteine through the conserved F or W. Each record gives: CDR3 protein, CDR3 DNA, clone size, V gene, D gene, J gene. D genes are given only for firm matches. Size is stated for part of the rows, as once, few or many counts, or as a class when the clone is expanded.

CDR3: CASSYTSTGELFF
DNA: TGTGCTAGCAGCTATACCAGCACCGGGGAGCTGTTTTTT
size: NA
V: TRBV7-7
D: NA
J: TRBJ2-2

CDR3: CAISESTESTDTQYF
DNA: TGTGCCATCAGTGAGTCGACGGAGAGCACAGATACGCAGTATTTT
size: NA
V: TRBV10-3
D: NA
J: TRBJ2-3

CDR3: CASSRGGSSYEQYF
DNA: TGTGCCAGCAGCCGCGGTGGGAGCTCCTACGAGCAGTACTTC
size: NA
V: TRBV4-2
D: NA
J: TRBJ2-7

CDR3: CASSEIIGTSGEKLFF
DNA: TGTGCCAGCAGTGAAATTATTGGGACATCGGGTGAAAAACTGTTTTTT
size: NA
V: TRBV6-1
D: NA
J: TRBJ1-4

CDR3: CASSSDDSDRGPNTEAFF
DNA: TGTGCCAGCAGCTCGGACGACTCAGACAGGGGGCCGAACACTGAAGCTTTCTTT
size: NA
V: TRBV5-4
D: TRBD1
J: TRBJ1-1

CDR3: CASRNRDRGDPGYGYTF
DNA: TGTGCCAGCAGAAACCGGGACAGGGGGGACCCAGGCTATGGCTACACCTTC
size: NA
V: TRBV11-3
D: TRBD1
J: TRBJ1-2

CDR3: CASSKAGGTGELFF
DNA: TGTGCCAGCAGCAAAGCGGGGGGGACCGGGGAGCTGTTTTTT
size: NA
V: TRBV21-1
D: NA
J: TRBJ2-2

CDR3: CASISGGENEQYF
DNA: TGTGCCAGCATCTCAGGGGGCGAGAACGAGCAGTACTTC
size: NA
V: TRBV2
D: TRBD1
J: TRBJ2-7

CDR3: CASSLRQSTNYGYTF
DNA: TGTGCCAGCAGCCTACGACAGTCCACTAACTATGGCTACACCTTC
size: NA
V: TRBV11-3
D: NA
J: TRBJ1-2

CDR3: CASTLRRFRGGGTEAFF
DNA: TGTGCCAGCACCCTTAGGAGATTTCGAGGTGGCGGCACTGAAGCTTTCTTT
size: NA
V: TRBV7-8
D: NA
J: TRBJ1-1

CDR3: CASSLWARVRTEAFF
DNA: TGCGCCAGCAGCTTGTGGGCCAGGGTGAGAACTGAAGCTTTCTTT
size: NA
V: TRBV5-1
D: NA
J: TRBJ1-1

CDR3: CASSSRPGVGNEKLFF
DNA: TGTGCCAGCAGCTCCCGACCCGGGGTAGGAAATGAAAAACTGTTTTTT
size: once
V: TRBV5-8
D: NA
J: TRBJ1-4

CDR3: CASSPGWTSGSEYF
DNA: TGTGCCAGCAGCCCTGGTTGGACTAGCGGCTCTGAATACTTC
size: NA
V: TRBV6-6
D: TRBD2
J: TRBJ2-5

CDR3: CASSLHQGAAEAFF
DNA: TGTGCCAGCAGCTTGCATCAGGGGGCGGCTGAAGCTTTCTTT
size: NA
V: TRBV5-4
D: TRBD1
J: TRBJ1-1

CDR3: CASSLEGSGGPGDTQYF
DNA: TGCGCCAGCAGCTTGGAGGGTAGCGGGGGGCCCGGAGATACGCAGTATTTT
size: NA
V: TRBV5-1
D: TRBD2
J: TRBJ2-3

CDR3: CASRTGTGVDGYTF
DNA: TGTGCCAGTAGAACCGGGACAGGGGTTGATGGCTACACCTTC
size: NA
V: TRBV19
D: TRBD1
J: TRBJ1-2

CDR3: CASRTGITNQPQHF
DNA: TGTGCCAGCAGGACAGGGATAACAAATCAGCCCCAGCATTTT
size: NA
V: TRBV6-5
D: TRBD1
J: TRBJ1-5

CDR3: CASSLQGVHGGELFF
DNA: TGTGCCAGCAGCTTACAGGGGGTCCATGGCGGGGAGCTGTTTTTT
size: NA
V: TRBV5-6
D: TRBD1
J: TRBJ2-2

CDR3: CASSPTTGGSGANVLTF
DNA: TGTGCCAGCTCACCTACGACAGGGGGCTCTGGGGCCAACGTCCTGACTTTC
size: NA
V: TRBV18
D: TRBD1
J: TRBJ2-6

CDR3: CASSPVGTFNTGELFF
DNA: TGCGCCAGCAGCCCCGTAGGGACATTTAACACCGGGGAGCTGTTTTTT
size: NA
V: TRBV4-3
D: NA
J: TRBJ2-2

CDR3: CASSRTGPRTDTQYF
DNA: TGTGCCAGCAGTAGAACAGGCCCCCGCACAGATACGCAGTATTTT
size: NA
V: TRBV6-5
D: NA
J: TRBJ2-3

CDR3: CASSEGQLHGYTF
DNA: TGTGCCAGCAGTGAGGGACAGCTCCATGGCTACACCTTC
size: NA
V: TRBV2
D: TRBD1
J: TRBJ1-2

CDR3: CASSPQRTGVYGYTF
DNA: TGTGCCAGCTCACCGCAGCGGACAGGGGTCTATGGCTACACCTTC
size: NA
V: TRBV18
D: TRBD1
J: TRBJ1-2

CDR3: CASSAHRGGGPRTDTQYF
DNA: TGTGCCAGCAGCGCTCACCGTGGGGGCGGGCCTCGCACAGATACGCAGTATTTT
size: NA
V: TRBV5-4
D: NA
J: TRBJ2-3

CDR3: CASSQDWTKRDSTDTQYF
DNA: TGCGCCAGCAGCCAAGATTGGACCAAGCGGGACTCCACAGATACGCAGTATTTT
size: NA
V: TRBV4-3
D: TRBD2
J: TRBJ2-3

CDR3: CASSRQLNTEAFF
DNA: TGTGCCAGCAGCCGACAGTTGAACACTGAAGCTTTCTTT
size: NA
V: TRBV7-9
D: NA
J: TRBJ1-1

CDR3: CASSPLGGEGDTQYF
DNA: TGTGCCAGCAGCCCCCTCGGCGGGGAAGGAGATACGCAGTATTTT
size: NA
V: TRBV7-2
D: NA
J: TRBJ2-3

CDR3: CAGRGTGYNEQFF
DNA: TGTGCCGGCAGAGGGACAGGGTACAATGAGCAGTTCTTC
size: once
V: TRBV27
D: TRBD1
J: TRBJ2-1

CDR3: CAWSRTGSSGANVLTF
DNA: TGTGCCTGGAGTAGGACGGGAAGCTCTGGGGCCAACGTCCTGACTTTC
size: NA
V: TRBV30
D: NA
J: TRBJ2-6

CDR3: CASWTGANTEAFF
DNA: TGTGCCAGTTGGACAGGGGCGAACACTGAAGCTTTCTTT
size: NA
V: TRBV19
D: TRBD1
J: TRBJ1-1

CDR3: CASSPPGFGRENTEAFF
DNA: TGTGCCAGTAGCCCCCCCGGGTTTGGCAGGGAAAACACTGAAGCTTTCTTT
size: NA
V: TRBV19
D: NA
J: TRBJ1-1

CDR3: CASSYRQGAYEQYF
DNA: TGCGCCAGCAGCTACAGACAGGGGGCTTACGAGCAGTACTTC
size: NA
V: TRBV5-1
D: TRBD1
J: TRBJ2-7

CDR3: CAGSGGWGEKLFF
DNA: TGTGCCGGTTCAGGGGGCTGGGGCGAAAAACTGTTTTTT
size: NA
V: TRBV19
D: TRBD1
J: TRBJ1-4

CDR3: CASSSPAGAGEKLFF
DNA: TGTGCCAGCAGCTCCCCGGCAGGGGCGGGTGAAAAACTGTTTTTT
size: NA
V: TRBV5-6
D: NA
J: TRBJ1-4

CDR3: CASSLGGRDRGTQLSAQYF
DNA: TGTGCCAGCAGCTTAGGAGGGCGGGACAGGGGAACACAATTGAGTGCGCAGTATTTT
size: NA
V: TRBV7-6
D: TRBD1
J: TRBJ2-3

CDR3: CASSVGQHYGYTF
DNA: TGTGCCAGCAGCGTAGGACAGCACTATGGCTACACCTTC
size: NA
V: TRBV6-5
D: NA
J: TRBJ1-2

CDR3: CASSDTGVLMNTEAFF
DNA: TGTGCCAGCAGCGACACAGGGGTTCTGATGAACACTGAAGCTTTCTTT
size: NA
V: TRBV7-2
D: TRBD1
J: TRBJ1-1

CDR3: CASSQFGQRPLKSFF
DNA: TGTGCCAGCAGCCAATTCGGACAGCGACCCCTCAAATCTTTCTTT
size: NA
V: TRBV5-6
D: NA
J: TRBJ1-1

CDR3: CASSLSGQGYYGYTF
DNA: TGTGCCAGCAGTTTATCGGGACAGGGCTACTATGGCTACACCTTC
size: NA
V: TRBV27
D: TRBD1
J: TRBJ1-2

CDR3: CASSPRTLNTEAFF
DNA: TGCGCCAGCAGCCCCCGGACACTAAACACTGAAGCTTTCTTT
size: once
V: TRBV4-1
D: NA
J: TRBJ1-1

CDR3: CAWSRVAKNIQYF
DNA: TGTGCCTGGAGTCGGGTGGCCAAAAACATTCAGTACTTC
size: NA
V: TRBV30
D: NA
J: TRBJ2-4

CDR3: CASSQLAGGADEQFF
DNA: TGCGCCAGCAGCCAACTAGCGGGGGGAGCGGATGAGCAGTTCTTC
size: NA
V: TRBV4-1
D: TRBD2
J: TRBJ2-1

CDR3: CASSLKPGTSGGEQFF
DNA: TGCGCCAGCAGCTTGAAACCCGGGACTTCGGGTGGTGAGCAGTTCTTC
size: few
V: TRBV5-1
D: NA
J: TRBJ2-1

CDR3: CASRQGASYNSPLHF
DNA: TGTGCCAGCAGACAGGGGGCCTCCTATAATTCACCCCTCCACTTT
size: NA
V: TRBV2
D: TRBD1
J: TRBJ1-6

CDR3: CASSPRREFNYGYTF
DNA: TGTGCCAGCAGCCCCAGACGGGAATTTAACTATGGCTACACCTTC
size: once
V: TRBV5-6
D: NA
J: TRBJ1-2

CDR3: CATSSAGDGYTF
DNA: TGTGCCACCTCGAGTGCAGGGGATGGCTACACCTTC
size: NA
V: TRBV7-9
D: NA
J: TRBJ1-2

CDR3: CATAGLGHNEQFF
DNA: TGTGCCACCGCGGGACTAGGGCACAATGAGCAGTTCTTC
size: once
V: TRBV11-3
D: TRBD2
J: TRBJ2-1

CDR3: CASSSGTGGVQPQHF
DNA: TGTGCCAGCAGCTCCGGGACAGGGGGCGTTCAGCCCCAGCATTTT
size: NA
V: TRBV5-5
D: TRBD1
J: TRBJ1-5

CDR3: CASSLRDTDPYNSYEQYF
DNA: TGTGCCAGCAGCTTAAGGGACACAGACCCCTACAACTCCTACGAGCAGTACTTC
size: NA
V: TRBV7-9
D: NA
J: TRBJ2-7

CDR3: CASGRYRENTEAFF
DNA: TGTGCCAGCGGGAGATACAGGGAGAACACTGAAGCTTTCTTT
size: NA
V: TRBV6-5
D: NA
J: TRBJ1-1

CDR3: CASSLTRTYNEQFF
DNA: TGTGCCAGCAGCTTGACTAGGACCTACAATGAGCAGTTCTTC
size: NA
V: TRBV5-4
D: NA
J: TRBJ2-1

CDR3: CASMIRGSTEAFF
DNA: TGTGCCAGTATGATCCGAGGATCCACTGAAGCTTTCTTT
size: NA
V: TRBV19
D: NA
J: TRBJ1-1